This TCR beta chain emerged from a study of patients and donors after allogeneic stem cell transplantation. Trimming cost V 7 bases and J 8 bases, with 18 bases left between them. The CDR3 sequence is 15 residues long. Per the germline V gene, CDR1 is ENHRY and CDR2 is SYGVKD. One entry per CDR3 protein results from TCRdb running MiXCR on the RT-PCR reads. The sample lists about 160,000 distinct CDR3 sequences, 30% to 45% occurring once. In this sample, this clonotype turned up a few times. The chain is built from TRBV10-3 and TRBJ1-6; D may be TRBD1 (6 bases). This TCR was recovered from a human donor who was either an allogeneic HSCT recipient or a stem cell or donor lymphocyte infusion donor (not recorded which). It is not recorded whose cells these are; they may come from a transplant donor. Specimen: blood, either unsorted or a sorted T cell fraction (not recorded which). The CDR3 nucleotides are TGTGCCATCATCCTCGACAGGTTCTGGGATTCACCCCTCCACTTT. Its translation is CAIILDRFWDSPLHF.